These 8 T cell receptor beta chains came from one sample sequenced in a study of blood T cells in healthy people across ages. Using a J-beta primer mix together with a sample-barcoded 5' primer, a second PCR was run for about 6 to 11 cycles. Each CDR3 protein is one row after TCRdb ran MiXCR on the 5' RACE reads. The sample yields 650,000 to 1,000,000 distinct CDR3 sequences, roughly 34% seen once. Specimen: blood. All receptors come from a man between 18 and 35 years old in good health.

The chain combines TRBV12-3 or TRBV12-4 with TRBJ2-1; D is unresolved. This CDR3 comprises 15 residues. Trimming stripped 6 bases from V and 13 bases from J, with 25 bases between. DNA for the CDR3: TGTGCCAGCAGCCCTCGACCGACGGAGCAAGAGACCCAGTTCTTC. This encodes CASSPRPTEQETQFF.

The rearrangement links TRBV10-3 to TRBJ1-5; D is possibly TRBD1 (6 bases). The germline V gene has CDR1 ENHRY and CDR2 SYGVKD. CDR3 length: 15 amino acids. The V end was cut by 3 bases, the J end by 2 bases, with 11 bases between. The CDR3 protein is CAISEGGLGNQPQHF. As DNA, the CDR3 is TGTGCCATCAGTGAAGGGGGGCTTGGCAATCAGCCCCAGCATTTT.

The J gene is TRBJ2-3, the V gene TRBV20-1; 7 bases agree with TRBD1. Germline V gene data show CDR1 as DFQATT and CDR2 as SNEGSKA (reference sequence). The CDR3 runs to 17 residues. The V gene end was trimmed by 1 base and the J gene end by 5 bases; junction bases not matched to a gene: 15. The CDR3: CSARANDRAPMGDTQYF. The CDR3 DNA reads TGCAGTGCTAGAGCCAACGACAGGGCCCCAATGGGAGATACGCAGTATTTT.

CDR3 sequence reads: CASSLVGLATNEKLFF. The CDR3 DNA follows: TGTGCCAGCAGCTTAGTAGGGTTGGCGACTAATGAAAAACTGTTTTTT. The V and J genes are TRBV7-2 and TRBJ1-4, with D uncertain. The length of the CDR3 is 16 residues. V was clipped by 1 base and J by 2 bases, with 11 bases between them. Germline CDR1 reads SGHTA; CDR2 reads FQGNSA.

This clonotype appeared a few times. This chain uses TRBV5-1 with TRBJ1-4, with TRBD1 as a possible D gene (5 bases). Germline CDR1 reads SGHRS; CDR2 reads YFSETQ. Between the trimmed V and J ends, which lost 1 base and 6 bases, there was a span of 10 bases. The CDR3 has 14 residues. This chain's CDR3 is CASSLLGADEKLFF. For the CDR3, the DNA is TGCGCCAGCAGCTTGTTAGGGGCGGATGAAAAACTGTTTTTT.

This clonotype turned up a few times. The gene calls are TRBV12-3 or TRBV12-4 and TRBJ2-6; the D gene is possibly TRBD1 (5 bases). The CDR3 is 15 amino acids. Between the trimmed V and J ends, which lost 6 bases and 4 bases, there was a span of 13 bases. Here the CDR3 reads CASRLAGIGANVLTF. CDR3 bases: TGTGCCAGCAGGCTCGCAGGGATCGGGGCCAACGTCCTGACTTTC.

Details on this clonotype: This could be a read error, since a much larger clone is one nucleotide away. V usage is TRBV7-2 and J usage is TRBJ2-5; D call uncertain. The CDR3 has 13 residues. V lost 3 bases, J lost 11 bases, and 16 bases lay in between. CDR1 SGHTA and CDR2 FQGNSA come from the germline V gene. CDR3 sequence reads: CASSFLSYNEQYF. The CDR3, as DNA: TGTGCCAGCAGCTTCCTGTCGTACAATGAGCAGTACTTC.

This clonotype was counted a few times. This chain links TRBV7-2 with TRBJ1-6; possible D gene TRBD1, 6 bases. The CDR3 contains 15 residues. Germline loops: CDR1 SGHTA, CDR2 FQGNSA. V was pared by 1 base and J by 7 bases, with 11 bases between. CDR3 protein: CASSLGGARNSPLHF. The CDR3 DNA reads as TGTGCCAGCAGCTTAGGGGGGGCTCGGAATTCACCCCTCCACTTT.